A single sample gave rise to the 11 T cell receptor beta chains below, sequenced in a study of T cells expressing NK-cell markers. TCRdb re-analyzed the 5' RACE reads; it lists each CDR3 protein once, without DNA. Its listing shows a few hundred thousand distinct CDR3 sequences. The sequenced sample consisted of blood T cells: a sorted CD56 or NKG2C T cell subset, CD4+ or CD8+ T cells, or bulk PBMC T cells (not recorded which). All receptors derive from a man aged 18 to 29 in good health.

The gene calls are TRBV7-9 and TRBJ1-6. CDR3 length equals 12 residues. Looked up from germline, CDR1 is SEHNR and CDR2 is FQNEAQ (reference sequence). CDR3 amino acids: CASNAENSPLHF.

The V call is TRBV28, the J call TRBJ2-7; the TCRdb D gene call, TRBD2, has no DNA to confirm it. The CDR3 covers 12 residues. Germline V lookup: CDR1 MDHEN, CDR2 SYDVKM. The CDR3 loop is CASSTTSDEQYF.

The rearrangement links TRBV7-2 to TRBJ2-4; TCRdb outputs TRBD1, but without DNA this stays unchecked. CDR1 and CDR2 from the germline V gene are SGHTA and FQGNSA. CDR3 length equals 14 residues. The CDR3 sequence is CASSSPAAKNIQYF. The full variable domain, completed using reference TRBV7-2 and TRBJ2-4, is GAGVSQSPSNKVTEKGKDVELRCDPISGHTALYWYRQSLGQGLEFLIYFQGNSAPDKSGLPSDRFSAERTGGSVSTLTIQRTQQEDSAVYLCASSSPAAKNIQYFGAGTRLSVL.

This sequence joins TRBV29-1 and TRBJ2-3. The CDR3 covers 14 residues. Germline values: CDR1 SQVTM, CDR2 ANQGSEA. CDR3 loop: CSAQLWGGTDTQYF.

This chain connects TRBV28 to TRBJ2-5; lacking DNA, the TRBD2 call made by TCRdb goes unchecked. This CDR3 has 14 amino acids. CDR1 is MDHEN and CDR2 is SYDVKM in the germline V gene. CDR3 region: CASRTSGSQETQYF.

The chain links TRBV6-1 to TRBJ1-6; TCRdb returns TRBD1, unconfirmable since there is no DNA. The CDR3 totals 16 residues. Germline assignment: CDR1 MNHNS and CDR2 SASEGT. CDR3 residues: CASSEVRGTANSPLHF.

This chain links TRBV20-1 with TRBJ1-5; TCRdb selects TRBD1, and the lack of DNA leaves this call unchecked. There are 17 residues in the CDR3. Germline CDR1 reads DFQATT; CDR2 reads SNEGSKA (reference sequence). The CDR3 protein is CSARPGTGNPLNQPQHF.

The chain couples TRBV7-2 to TRBJ1-1; TCRdb names TRBD1, which stays unverified in the absence of DNA. Germline V gene sequence: CDR1 SGHTA, CDR2 FQGNSA. This CDR3 has 16 amino acids. This CDR3 is CASSRYRGRLVNEAFF. Filled out from reference TRBV7-2 and TRBJ1-1, the complete variable domain reads GAGVSQSPSNKVTEKGKDVELRCDPISGHTALYWYRQSLGQGLEFLIYFQGNSAPDKSGLPSDRFSAERTGGSVSTLTIQRTQQEDSAVYLCASSRYRGRLVNEAFFGQGTRLTVV.

V usage is TRBV6-5 and J usage is TRBJ1-2; TCRdb proposes TRBD1, but this gene call is untestable without DNA. The CDR3 consists of 15 residues. CDR1 is MNHEY, CDR2 SVGAGI, per germline. The CDR3 region is CASSYIEVGGYGYTF.

The rearrangement joins TRBV29-1 to TRBJ2-1; TCRdb reports TRBD2, a call that lacks DNA to check it against. The CDR3 runs 18 residues. The germline CDR1 and CDR2 sequences are SQVTM and ANQGSEA. The CDR3 is CSALRLARLAGGQGEQFF.

The rearrangement links TRBV12-3 or TRBV12-4 to TRBJ2-5; TCRdb gives TRBD2 as the D gene, but with no DNA this cannot be confirmed. This CDR3 is built from 14 residues. CDR3 protein: CASRPRAFGETQYF.